The sequence of this T cell receptor (beta chain) was determined in a study of T cell responses to AZD1222 COVID-19 vaccine. Clones were sequenced by immunoSEQ multiplex PCR, and TCRdb holds only the in-frame ones, with some missing. Of approximately 150,000 clones listed, roughly 89% are singletons. The study, taken as a whole, reports: Nearly half of spike-specific TCRs reportedly target unmutated variant regions. At 160-218 and 743-854, vaccine-associated CD4 TCRs were dominant, and they spanned spike. Baseline serology detected seropositivity in only six AZD1222 recipients.

As regards this clone: Its antigen is not identified.

The clonotype originates from an adult in good health. The sequencing used peripheral blood, collected on day 0 of AZD1222 vaccination.

The CDR3 loop reads CASSRISGRLETQYF. The CDR3 region has the DNA TGTGCCAGCAGCCGAATTAGCGGGAGGTTAGAGACCCAGTACTTC. The chain recombines TRBV14 with TRBJ2-5, with 10 positions matching TRBD2. This CDR3 spans 15 amino acids. V shed 4 bases and J 4 bases; nucleotides not matched to a gene: 6. The germline gives CDR1 SGHDN, CDR2 FVKESK.